This T cell receptor (beta chain) is from a study of cytomegalovirus exposure and HLA in healthy donors. The PCR ran on 60 Vbeta and 13 Jbeta primers. TCRdb keeps only in-frame clones here, not all; method: immunoSEQ multiplex PCR. This table holds about 150,000 clones, about three quarters found once. General study results and limits: Near-uniform donor sequencing depth was presumed by presence/absence analyses. A later examination showed that TCR association rates differed by HLA locus, with DRB1 most and HLA-C fewest.

Points on this clone: Antigen unknown.

Germline assignment: CDR1 MNHEY and CDR2 SMNVEV (reference sequence). This CDR3 is built from 14 residues. Trimming cost V 11 bases and J 7 bases, with 18 bases left between them. This sequence originates from a male donor in good health and CMV-seronegative. Material for sequencing was PBMCs. V usage is TRBV27 and J usage is TRBJ1-6, with TRBD1 as a possible D gene (5 bases). CDR3 amino acids: CAAGTWGGNSPLHF. CDR3 in DNA: TGTGCCGCCGGGACTTGGGGAGGGAATTCACCCCTCCACTTT.